These 22 T cell receptor beta chains were sequenced from one sample in a study of beta chain features in type 1 diabetes. Study-wide results and caveats: When Type 1 diabetes patients were examined, their TCRB CDR3s proved moderately but significantly shorter in all four CD4+ subsets.

No antigens are known for them. Reverse transcription of all isolated RNA meant that expressed TCRB transcripts were sequenced. Generated by immunoSEQ multiplex PCR, the TCRdb table keeps only in-frame clones and is missing some. The table lists fewer than 350,000 clones, approximately 15% of them singletons. Sequencing used naive CD4+ T cells from blood. The source is a man younger than 35 with type 1 diabetes.

This clone was counted between two and nine times. This chain links TRBV25-1 with TRBJ2-2; the match to TRBD2 covers 14 bases. Germline-derived CDR1 and CDR2 are MGHDK and SYGVNS. Losses at the gene ends were 7 bases for V and 6 bases for J; bases not matched to a gene: 7. The CDR3 loop spans 16 amino acids. CDR3 coding DNA: TGTGCCAGCACCCTGGGACTAGCGGGAGTGGCCGGGGAGCTGTTTTTT. This codes for CASTLGLAGVAGELFF.

In its sample, this clone was seen a few times. The rearrangement joins TRBV25-1 to TRBJ2-7; 10 bases map to TRBD1. Germline-derived CDR1 and CDR2 are MGHDK and SYGVNS. The CDR3 extends over 13 amino acids. V dropped 6 bases and J dropped 3; count of bases not matched to a gene: 2. CDR3 residues: CASSRTGGYEQYF. In nucleotides, the CDR3 is TGTGCCAGCAGCCGGACAGGGGGCTACGAGCAGTACTTC.

The chain joins TRBV7-2 to TRBJ1-1, with D perhaps matching TRBD1 (5 bases). This CDR3 contains 14 residues. CDR1 is SGHTA, CDR2 FQGNSA, per germline. V dropped 2 bases and J dropped 0 bases, with 7 bases sitting between them. The CDR3 DNA reads TGTGCCAGCAGCTTATTCAGGGTGAACACTGAAGCTTTCTTT. This sequence encodes CASSLFRVNTEAFF.

This clone was counted only a few times. The chain joins TRBV28 to TRBJ2-5; D might be TRBD2 (6 bases). Per germline, CDR1 MDHEN and CDR2 SYDVKM. V lost 4 bases and J lost 7, with 13 bases in between. The CDR3 covers 13 residues. The CDR3 sequence is CASSWEATGTQYF. The CDR3 bases are TGTGCCAGCAGTTGGGAGGCCACGGGGACCCAGTACTTC.

The chain couples TRBV5-1 to TRBJ2-1; a weak D match, TRBD2 (6 bases). With 2 bases removed from V and 5 bases from J, the gap between germline ends came to 11 bases. This CDR3 region has 14 residues. The germline V gene encodes CDR1 SGHRS and CDR2 YFSETQ. The CDR3 spells CASSFWDSNNEQFF. The CDR3 DNA reads TGCGCCAGCAGCTTTTGGGACTCGAACAATGAGCAGTTCTTC.

This clone was counted only a few times. J is TRBJ2-3 and V is TRBV4-3, with 8 bases fitting TRBD2. The germline gives CDR1 LGHNA, CDR2 YSLEER. The trim removed 0 bases at V and 1 base at J, leaving 6 bases unmatched. The CDR3 contains 17 residues. CDR3 protein: CASSQDSGTSGTDTQYF. The DNA for the CDR3 is TGCGCCAGCAGCCAAGATTCGGGGACTAGTGGCACAGATACGCAGTATTTT.

This clone was counted only a few times. The V gene is TRBV5-5, the J gene TRBJ2-7; TRBD1 matches 7 bases. CDR1 is SGHKS, CDR2 YYEKEE, per germline (reference sequence). Trimming at V came to 0 bases and at J to 1 base, leaving 4 bases not matched to a gene. The CDR3 length is 15 residues. The CDR3 protein is CASSLAGTVSYEQYF. The DNA for the CDR3 is TGTGCCAGCAGCTTGGCCGGGACAGTATCCTACGAGCAGTACTTC.

This clone was counted at least ten times. V and J are TRBV29-1 and TRBJ1-4; no firm D call. Germline CDR1 SQVTM, CDR2 ANQGSEA. The germline V and J ends were trimmed by 4 bases and 10 bases, with 13 bases remaining between them. CDR3 size: 12 residues. The CDR3: CSVGNSGGKLFF. The DNA for the CDR3 is TGCAGCGTTGGGAATTCGGGAGGAAAACTGTTTTTT.

The chain uses TRBV29-1 and TRBJ2-7; TRBD1 matches 8 bases. The CDR3 totals 11 residues. Germline CDR1 is SQVTM and CDR2 is ANQGSEA. The CDR3 nucleotides read TGCAGGGGGGACAGGTACTACGAGCAGTACTTC. It translates to CRGDRYYEQYF.

This clone turned up a few times. V and J are TRBV27 and TRBJ2-3; D call uncertain. The CDR3 runs 13 residues. The germline V gene has CDR1 MNHEY and CDR2 SMNVEV (reference sequence). V lost 5 bases, J lost 6 bases, and 12 bases lay in between. CDR3 in amino acids: CASSVVGRDTQYF. CDR3 sequence (DNA): TGTGCCAGCAGTGTGGTCGGTCGGGATACGCAGTATTTT.

This clone was seen more than once but under ten times. The chain recombines TRBV29-1 with TRBJ1-4; a possible D gene is TRBD1 (6 bases). CDR1 and CDR2 (germline): SQVTM, ANQGSEA. The V end was cut by 5 bases, the J end by 5 bases, with 12 bases between. The CDR3 is made up of 13 amino acids. CDR3 residues: CSVTDRLNEKLFF. The CDR3 nucleotides are TGCAGCGTTACCGACAGGTTGAATGAAAAACTGTTTTTT. The entire variable domain, with the rest obtained from reference TRBV29-1 and TRBJ1-4, is as follows: SAVISQKPSRDICQRGTSLTIQCQVDSQVTMMFWYRQQPGQSLTLIATANQGSEATYESGFVIDKFPISRPNLTFSTLTVSNMSPEDSSIYLCSVTDRLNEKLFFGSGTQLSVL.

The chain carries TRBV27 and TRBJ2-1, with 7 bases that match TRBD2. V trimming: 8 bases; J trimming: 4 bases; junction bases outside the gene matches: 2. The length of the CDR3 is 12 residues. Germline loops: CDR1 MNHEY, CDR2 SMNVEV (reference sequence). The CDR3 region is CASPGGYNEQFF. The CDR3 DNA is TGTGCCAGCCCGGGGGGATACAATGAGCAGTTCTTC.

This chain links TRBV25-1 with TRBJ2-5; D remains ambiguous. This CDR3 has 11 residues. Germline assignment: CDR1 MGHDK and CDR2 SYGVNS. V lost 3 bases and J lost 5, with 4 bases in between. The CDR3 here is CASSDVETQYF. CDR3 in DNA: TGTGCCAGCAGTGACGTGGAGACCCAGTACTTC.

In its sample, this clone was seen a few times. V usage is TRBV7-9 and J usage is TRBJ2-3, with D uncertain. The CDR3 contains 12 residues. Trimming pared 5 bases from V and 5 bases from J, leaving 8 bases between. Per germline, CDR1 SEHNR and CDR2 FQNEAQ (reference sequence). CDR3 sequence reads: CASSRIRDTQYF. The CDR3 bases are TGTGCCAGCAGCCGTATTAGAGATACGCAGTATTTT.

This clone was picked up a small number of times. The chain employs TRBV18 and TRBJ2-5, with 11 bases lining up with TRBD1. V trimming: 3 bases; J trimming: 1 base; junction bases outside the gene matches: 4. This CDR3 has 16 amino acids. Per germline, CDR1 KGHSH and CDR2 LQKENI. CDR3 sequence reads: CASSPRTGGGQETQYF. The CDR3 DNA is TGTGCCAGCTCACCTAGGACAGGGGGCGGCCAAGAGACCCAGTACTTC.

V usage is TRBV5-4 and J usage is TRBJ2-2; D not resolved. Trimming cost V 3 bases and J 3 bases, with 9 bases left between them. The germline CDR1 and CDR2 sequences are SGHNT and YYREEE (reference sequence). This CDR3 has 14 residues. CDR3 bases: TGTGCCAGCAGCTCTAATCCTGACACCGGGGAGCTGTTTTTT. Residues: CASSSNPDTGELFF.

The V gene is TRBV9, the J gene TRBJ2-1, with a weak D call TRBD1 (5 bases). Trimming removed 4 bases at V and 4 bases at J, with 9 bases between. The CDR3 is 13 amino acids. Germline V CDR1 and CDR2: SGDLS, YYNGEE. Here the CDR3 DNA reads TGTGCCAGCAGCATAAACAGGTACAATGAGCAGTTCTTC. This sequence encodes CASSINRYNEQFF.

This clone came up a few times. The gene calls are TRBV6-1 and TRBJ2-2, with D perhaps matching TRBD2 (5 bases). Trimming removed 4 bases at V and 0 bases at J, with 9 bases between. Germline V gene data show CDR1 as MNHNS and CDR2 as SASEGT. The length of the CDR3 is 15 residues. The CDR3: CASSGLAANTGELFF. The DNA for the CDR3 is TGTGCCAGCAGTGGCCTAGCTGCGAACACCGGGGAGCTGTTTTTT.

CDR3 nucleotide sequence: TGTGCCAGCAAAAGATCATCCGGGACTACTATCTACGAGCAGTACTTC. This sequence encodes CASKRSSGTTIYEQYF. The chain uses TRBV2 and TRBJ2-7; the match to TRBD2 covers 7 bases. The CDR3 covers 16 residues. V lost 7 bases, J lost 3 bases, and 15 bases stayed unmatched. Germline-derived CDR1 and CDR2 are SNHLY and FYNNEI.

This clone occurred a few times. The gene calls are TRBV5-4 and TRBJ1-2, with TRBD1 as a possible D gene (5 bases). The V and J ends lost 4 bases and 0 bases respectively, with 13 bases between them. CDR3 length: 15 amino acids. The germline V gene encodes CDR1 SGHNT and CDR2 YYREEE (reference sequence). CDR3 bases: TGTGCCAGCAGCGCTCCCGGGGGTCCTAACTATGGCTACACCTTC. It encodes CASSAPGGPNYGYTF.

This clone was recorded a few times. The rearrangement links TRBV29-1 to TRBJ2-1; 8 bases are a match to TRBD2. Germline V gives CDR1 SQVTM, CDR2 ANQGSEA. CDR3 length: 13 residues. In DNA, the CDR3 is TGCGGAGTCGGGGGGGGCTCCTACAATGAGCAGTTCTTC. Protein sequence: CGVGGGSYNEQFF.

The rearrangement links TRBV27 to TRBJ2-3; TRBD2 matches 8 bases. The trim removed 3 bases at V and 7 bases at J, leaving 12 bases unmatched. CDR1 and CDR2 (germline): MNHEY, SMNVEV (reference sequence). This CDR3 region has 16 residues. The CDR3 region is CASSLRSTSGGNTQYF. The DNA for the CDR3 is TGTGCCAGCAGTTTGAGATCAACCAGCGGGGGAAATACGCAGTATTTT.